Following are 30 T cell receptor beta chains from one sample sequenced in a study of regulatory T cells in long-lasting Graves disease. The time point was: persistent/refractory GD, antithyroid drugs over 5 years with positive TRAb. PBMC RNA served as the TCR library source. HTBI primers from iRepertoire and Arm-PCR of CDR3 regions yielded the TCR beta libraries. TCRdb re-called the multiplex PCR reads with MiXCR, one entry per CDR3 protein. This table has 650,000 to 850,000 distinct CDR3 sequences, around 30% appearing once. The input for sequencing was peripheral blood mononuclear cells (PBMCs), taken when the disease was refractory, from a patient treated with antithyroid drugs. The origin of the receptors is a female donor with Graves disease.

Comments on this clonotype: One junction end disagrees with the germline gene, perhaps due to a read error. DNA of the CDR3: TGTGCCAGCAGTGAGCTGGGGCGGTTTGACACTGAAGCTTTCTTT. Its translation: CASSELGRFDTEAFF. The rearrangement uses TRBV5-1 and TRBJ1-1, with a possible D match to TRBD1 (5 bases). The V gene's germline CDR1 is SGHRS and CDR2 YFSETQ. CDR3 length: 15 amino acids.

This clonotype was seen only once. In DNA form, the CDR3 reads TGTGCCATCAGTGATTCGTCCCAGATAGCTTTCTTT. It specifies CAISDSSQIAFF. The V and J genes are TRBV10-3 and TRBJ1-1; the D is unclear. The germline gives CDR1 ENHRY, CDR2 SYGVKD. Between the trimmed V and J ends, which lost 3 bases and 10 bases, there was a span of 12 bases. The CDR3 has 12 residues.

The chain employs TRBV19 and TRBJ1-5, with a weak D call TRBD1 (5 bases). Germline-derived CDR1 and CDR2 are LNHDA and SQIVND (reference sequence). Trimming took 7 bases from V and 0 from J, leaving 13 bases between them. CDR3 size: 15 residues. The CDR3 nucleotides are TGTGCCAGTATGAACGGCAGGGTTAGCAATCAGCCCCAGCATTTT. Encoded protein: CASMNGRVSNQPQHF.

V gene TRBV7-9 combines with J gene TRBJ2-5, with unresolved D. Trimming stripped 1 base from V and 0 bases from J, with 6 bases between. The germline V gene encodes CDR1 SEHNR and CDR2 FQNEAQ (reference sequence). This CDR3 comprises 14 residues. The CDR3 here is CASSLVQYQETQYF. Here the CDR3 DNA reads TGTGCCAGCAGCTTAGTTCAGTACCAAGAGACCCAGTACTTC. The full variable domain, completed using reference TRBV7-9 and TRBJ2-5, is DTGVSQNPRHKITKRGQNVTFRCDPISEHNRLYWYRQTLGQGPEFLTYFQNEAQLEKSRLLSDRFSAERPKGSFSTLEIQRTEQGDSAMYLCASSLVQYQETQYFGPGTRLLVL.

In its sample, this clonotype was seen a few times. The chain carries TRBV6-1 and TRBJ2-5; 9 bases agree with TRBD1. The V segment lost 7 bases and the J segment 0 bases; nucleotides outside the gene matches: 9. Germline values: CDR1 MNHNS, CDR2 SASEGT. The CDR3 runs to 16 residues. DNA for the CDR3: TGTGCCAGCACCGATAGGGGACAGGGATACCAAGAGACCCAGTACTTC. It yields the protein CASTDRGQGYQETQYF.

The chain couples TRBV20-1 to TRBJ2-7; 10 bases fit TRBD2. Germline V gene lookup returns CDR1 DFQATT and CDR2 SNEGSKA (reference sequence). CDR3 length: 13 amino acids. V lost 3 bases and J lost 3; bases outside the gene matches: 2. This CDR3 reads CSASGLADYEQYF. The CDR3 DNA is TGCAGTGCTAGCGGACTAGCGGACTACGAGCAGTACTTC.

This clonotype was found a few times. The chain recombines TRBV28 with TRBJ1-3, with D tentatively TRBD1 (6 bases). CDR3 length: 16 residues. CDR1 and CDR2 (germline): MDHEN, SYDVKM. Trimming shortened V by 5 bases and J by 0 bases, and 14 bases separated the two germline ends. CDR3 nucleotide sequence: TGTGCCAGCAGTGCCCCGGGGGCCGGCTCTGGAAACACCATATATTTT. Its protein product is CASSAPGAGSGNTIYF.

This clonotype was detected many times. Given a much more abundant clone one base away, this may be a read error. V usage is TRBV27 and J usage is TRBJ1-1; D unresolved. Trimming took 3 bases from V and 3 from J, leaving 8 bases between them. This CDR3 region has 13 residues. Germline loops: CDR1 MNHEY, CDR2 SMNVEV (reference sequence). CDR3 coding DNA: TGTGCCAGCAGTTTGTCAGTGGACACTGAAGCTTTCTTT. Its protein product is CASSLSVDTEAFF.

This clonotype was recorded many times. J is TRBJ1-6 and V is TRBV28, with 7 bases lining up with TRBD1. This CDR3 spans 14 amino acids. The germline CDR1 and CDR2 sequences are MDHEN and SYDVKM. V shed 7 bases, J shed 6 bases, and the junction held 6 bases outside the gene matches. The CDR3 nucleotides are TGTGCCAGCACTTTGCGACAGGGTAATTCACCCCTCCACTTT. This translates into CASTLRQGNSPLHF.

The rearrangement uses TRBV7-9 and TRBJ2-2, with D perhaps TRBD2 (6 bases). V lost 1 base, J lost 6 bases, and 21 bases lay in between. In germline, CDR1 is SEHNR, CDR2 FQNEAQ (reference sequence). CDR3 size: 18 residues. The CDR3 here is CASSLELLGGRGPGELFF. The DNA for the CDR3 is TGTGCCAGCAGCTTAGAACTTCTCGGGGGAAGGGGCCCCGGGGAGCTGTTTTTT.

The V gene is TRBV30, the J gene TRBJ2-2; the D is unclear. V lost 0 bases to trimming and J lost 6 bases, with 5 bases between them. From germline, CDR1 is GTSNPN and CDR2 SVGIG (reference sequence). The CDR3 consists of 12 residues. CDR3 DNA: TGTGCCTGGAGTGTACTTCCCGGGGAGCTGTTTTTT. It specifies CAWSVLPGELFF.

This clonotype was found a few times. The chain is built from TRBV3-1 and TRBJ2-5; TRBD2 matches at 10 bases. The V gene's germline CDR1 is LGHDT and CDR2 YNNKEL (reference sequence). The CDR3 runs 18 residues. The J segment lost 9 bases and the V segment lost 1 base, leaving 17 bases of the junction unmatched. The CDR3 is CASSQGLSSGRTRLAQYF. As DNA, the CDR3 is TGTGCCAGCAGCCAAGGTTTGAGTAGCGGGAGGACTAGGCTTGCCCAGTACTTC.

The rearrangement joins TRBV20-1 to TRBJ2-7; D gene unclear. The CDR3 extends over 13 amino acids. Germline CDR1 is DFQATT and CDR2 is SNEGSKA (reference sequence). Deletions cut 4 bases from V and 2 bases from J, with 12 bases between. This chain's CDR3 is CSATPPEAYEQYF. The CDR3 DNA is TGCAGTGCTACCCCTCCCGAGGCCTACGAGCAGTACTTC.

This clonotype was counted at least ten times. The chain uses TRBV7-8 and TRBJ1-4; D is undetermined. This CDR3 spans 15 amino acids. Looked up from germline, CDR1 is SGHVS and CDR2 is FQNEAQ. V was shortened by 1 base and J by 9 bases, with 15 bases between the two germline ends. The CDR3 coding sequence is TGTGCCAGCAGCTTAGGGAGTACTTGGGCCCAAAAACTGTTTTTT. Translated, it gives CASSLGSTWAQKLFF.

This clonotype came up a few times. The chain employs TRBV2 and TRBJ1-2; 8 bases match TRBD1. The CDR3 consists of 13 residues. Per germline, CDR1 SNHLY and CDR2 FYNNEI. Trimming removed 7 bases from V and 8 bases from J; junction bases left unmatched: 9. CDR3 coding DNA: TGTGCCAGCACCCTGCAGGGGGCTTACGGCTACACCTTC. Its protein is CASTLQGAYGYTF.

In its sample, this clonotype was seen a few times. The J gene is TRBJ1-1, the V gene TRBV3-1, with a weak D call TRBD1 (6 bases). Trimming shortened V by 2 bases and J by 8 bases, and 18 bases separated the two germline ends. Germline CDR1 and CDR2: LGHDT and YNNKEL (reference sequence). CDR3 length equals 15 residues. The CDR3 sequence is CASSQPNARQAEAFF. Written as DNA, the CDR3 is TGTGCCAGCAGCCAACCCAACGCCAGACAGGCAGAAGCTTTCTTT.

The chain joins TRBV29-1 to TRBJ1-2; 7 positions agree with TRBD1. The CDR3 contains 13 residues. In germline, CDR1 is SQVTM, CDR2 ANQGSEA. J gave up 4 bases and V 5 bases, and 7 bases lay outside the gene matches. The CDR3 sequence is CSVWTGALYGYTF. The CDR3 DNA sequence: TGCAGCGTTTGGACAGGTGCCCTCTATGGCTACACCTTC. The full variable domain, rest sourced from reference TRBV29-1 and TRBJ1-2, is SAVISQKPSRDICQRGTSLTIQCQVDSQVTMMFWYRQQPGQSLTLIATANQGSEATYESGFVIDKFPISRPNLTFSTLTVSNMSPEDSSIYLCSVWTGALYGYTFGSGTRLTVV.

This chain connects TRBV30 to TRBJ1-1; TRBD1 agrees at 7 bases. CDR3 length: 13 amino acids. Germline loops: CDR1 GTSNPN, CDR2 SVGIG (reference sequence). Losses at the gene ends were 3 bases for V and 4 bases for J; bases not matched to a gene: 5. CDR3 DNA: TGTGCCTGGAGCCCAGGGGGGGTCACTGAAGCTTTCTTT. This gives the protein CAWSPGGVTEAFF.

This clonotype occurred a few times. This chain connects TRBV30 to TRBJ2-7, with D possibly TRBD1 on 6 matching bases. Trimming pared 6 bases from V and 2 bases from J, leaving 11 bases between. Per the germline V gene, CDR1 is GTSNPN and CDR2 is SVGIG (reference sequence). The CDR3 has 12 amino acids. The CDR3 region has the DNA TGTGCCTGTAAGAGGACAGCCTACGAGCAGTACTTC. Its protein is CACKRTAYEQYF.

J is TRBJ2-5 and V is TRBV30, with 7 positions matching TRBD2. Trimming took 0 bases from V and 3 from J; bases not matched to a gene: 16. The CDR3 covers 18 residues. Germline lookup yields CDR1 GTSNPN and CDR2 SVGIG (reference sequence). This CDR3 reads CAWSVLEEGGDWEETQYF. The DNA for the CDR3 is TGTGCCTGGAGTGTACTCGAGGAGGGAGGGGATTGGGAAGAGACCCAGTACTTC.

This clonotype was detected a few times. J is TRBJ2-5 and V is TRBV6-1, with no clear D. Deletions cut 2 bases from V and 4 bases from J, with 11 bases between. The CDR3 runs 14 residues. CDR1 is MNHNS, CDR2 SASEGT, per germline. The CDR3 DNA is TGTGCCAGCAGTGAACGGTTAGCAGGAGAGACCCAGTACTTC. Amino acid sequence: CASSERLAGETQYF.

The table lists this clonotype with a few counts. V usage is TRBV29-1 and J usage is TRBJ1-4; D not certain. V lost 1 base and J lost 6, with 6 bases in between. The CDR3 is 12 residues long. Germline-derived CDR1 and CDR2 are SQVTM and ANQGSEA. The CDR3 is CSVEAWDEKLFF. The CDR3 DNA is TGCAGCGTTGAAGCCTGGGATGAAAAACTGTTTTTT. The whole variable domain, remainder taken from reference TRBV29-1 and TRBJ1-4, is SAVISQKPSRDICQRGTSLTIQCQVDSQVTMMFWYRQQPGQSLTLIATANQGSEATYESGFVIDKFPISRPNLTFSTLTVSNMSPEDSSIYLCSVEAWDEKLFFGSGTQLSVL.

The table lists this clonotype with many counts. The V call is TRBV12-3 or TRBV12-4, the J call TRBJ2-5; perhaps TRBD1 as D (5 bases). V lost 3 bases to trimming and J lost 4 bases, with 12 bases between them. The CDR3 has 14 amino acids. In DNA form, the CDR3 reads TGTGCCAGCAGTTTCCAGGGTTGGGGAGAGACCCAGTACTTC. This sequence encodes CASSFQGWGETQYF.

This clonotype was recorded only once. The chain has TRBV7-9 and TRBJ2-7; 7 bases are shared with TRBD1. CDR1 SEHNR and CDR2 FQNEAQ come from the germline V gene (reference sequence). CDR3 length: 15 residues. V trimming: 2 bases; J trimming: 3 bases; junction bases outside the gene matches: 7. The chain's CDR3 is CASSLRQGNFYEQYF. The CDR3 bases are TGTGCCAGCAGCTTAAGACAGGGAAACTTCTACGAGCAGTACTTC.

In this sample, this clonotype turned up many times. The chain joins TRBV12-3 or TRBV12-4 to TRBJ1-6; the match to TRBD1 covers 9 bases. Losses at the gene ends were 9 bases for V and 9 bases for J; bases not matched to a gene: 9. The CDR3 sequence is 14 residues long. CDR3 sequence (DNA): TGTGCCAGTTCTCAAGGGACAGGGATTTCACCCCTCCACTTT. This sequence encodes CASSQGTGISPLHF.

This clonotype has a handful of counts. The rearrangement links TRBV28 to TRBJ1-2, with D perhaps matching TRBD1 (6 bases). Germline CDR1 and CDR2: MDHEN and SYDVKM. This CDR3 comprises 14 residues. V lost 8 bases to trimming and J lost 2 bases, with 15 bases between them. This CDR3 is CASAPPGTNYGYTF. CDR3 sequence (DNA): TGTGCCAGCGCACCTCCCGGGACAAACTATGGCTACACCTTC.

CDR3 bases: TGTGCCAGCAGTCCAGGGACAGAGGGACAGCCCCAGCATTTT. Protein product: CASSPGTEGQPQHF. The chain couples TRBV6-5 to TRBJ1-5; 7 bases map to TRBD1. This CDR3 region has 14 residues. Germline V CDR1 and CDR2: MNHEY, SVGAGI. V shed 5 bases, J shed 7 bases, and the junction held 8 bases outside the gene matches.

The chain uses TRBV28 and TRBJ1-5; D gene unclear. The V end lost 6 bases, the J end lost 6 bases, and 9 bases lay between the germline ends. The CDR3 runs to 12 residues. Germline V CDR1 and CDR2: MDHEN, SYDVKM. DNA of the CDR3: TGTGCCAGCAGAACTTCCCCTCAGCCCCAGCATTTT. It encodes CASRTSPQPQHF.

CDR3 loop: CASSHQVGRERTDTQYF. CDR3 DNA: TGTGCCAGCAGCCACCAGGTAGGACGGGAGAGAACAGATACGCAGTATTTT. The J gene is TRBJ2-3, the V gene TRBV3-1; tentative D call: TRBD2 (6 bases). The CDR3 has 17 residues. CDR1 is LGHDT and CDR2 is YNNKEL in the germline V gene (reference sequence). V lost 3 bases and J lost 3, with 19 bases in between.

The CDR3 region is CATSDPDRGNQPQHF. The CDR3 nucleotides are TGTGCCACCAGTGATCCGGACAGGGGCAATCAGCCCCAGCATTTT. The J gene is TRBJ1-5, the V gene TRBV24-1; 8 bases are a match to TRBD1. The trim removed 3 bases at V and 2 bases at J, leaving 2 bases unmatched. The CDR3 totals 15 residues. Germline V gives CDR1 KGHDR, CDR2 SFDVKD.